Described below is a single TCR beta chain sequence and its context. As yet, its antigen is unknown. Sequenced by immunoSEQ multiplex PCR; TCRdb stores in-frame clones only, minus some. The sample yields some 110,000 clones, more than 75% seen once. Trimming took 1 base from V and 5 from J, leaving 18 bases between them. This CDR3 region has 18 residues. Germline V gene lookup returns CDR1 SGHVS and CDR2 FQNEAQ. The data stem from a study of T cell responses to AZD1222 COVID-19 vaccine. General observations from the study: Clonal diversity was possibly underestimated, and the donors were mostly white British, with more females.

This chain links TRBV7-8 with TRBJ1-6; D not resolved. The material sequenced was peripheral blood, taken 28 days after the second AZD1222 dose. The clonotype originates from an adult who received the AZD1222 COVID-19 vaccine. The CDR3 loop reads CASSLVSSGSINNSPLHF. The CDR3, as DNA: TGTGCCAGCAGCTTAGTGAGTTCGGGGTCGATCAATAATTCACCCCTCCACTTT.